Each of the 25 T cell receptor beta chains below was sequenced from the same sample in a study of blood T cell repertoires in COVID-19. Assay used: immunoSEQ multiplex PCR; TCRdb lists only in-frame clones, some missing. This table has 130,000 or so clones, about 72% appearing once. Sequenced material: peripheral blood. The receptor source for this set is a woman between 65 and 79 years old with acute or convalescent COVID-19.

This clone was seen a single time. The V gene is TRBV24-1, the J gene TRBJ1-5; 7 nucleotides agree with TRBD1. Germline V lookup: CDR1 KGHDR, CDR2 SFDVKD. The V gene end was trimmed by 9 bases and the J gene end by 4 bases; junction bases not matched to a gene: 2. This CDR3 region has 12 residues. As DNA, the CDR3 is TGTGCCACCCAGACAGGGAATCAGCCCCAGCATTTT. This encodes CATQTGNQPQHF.

V and J are TRBV19 and TRBJ1-3, with D uncertain. The CDR3 length is 15 residues. The V and J ends lost 6 bases and 0 bases respectively, with 12 bases between them. Germline V CDR1 and CDR2: LNHDA, SQIVND (reference sequence). The CDR3 DNA reads as TGTGCCAGTAGCCCGCCAGGATACTCTGGAAACACCATATATTTT. Translating gives CASSPPGYSGNTIYF.

The V call is TRBV19, the J call TRBJ1-5, with D perhaps matching TRBD1 (5 bases). CDR1 and CDR2 (germline): LNHDA, SQIVND (reference sequence). This CDR3 is built from 14 residues. V lost 10 bases and J 4 bases, leaving 17 bases between the germline ends. In DNA, the CDR3 is TGTGCCACCGAAACTGGCCCAGGGAATCAGCCCCAGCATTTT. This codes for CATETGPGNQPQHF.

This clone was recorded at least ten times. The rearrangement links TRBV5-5 to TRBJ1-2, with 11 bases aligning to TRBD1. CDR3 size: 14 residues. V shed 5 bases and J 2 bases; nucleotides not matched to a gene: 2. Per germline, CDR1 SGHKS and CDR2 YYEKEE (reference sequence). CDR3: CASSRTGGNYGYTF. DNA for the CDR3: TGTGCCAGCAGTCGGACAGGGGGCAACTATGGCTACACCTTC. The variable domain in full, completed from reference TRBV5-5 and TRBJ1-2, reads DAGVTQSPTHLIKTRGQQVTLRCSPISGHKSVSWYQQVLGQGPQFIFQYYEKEERGRGNFPDRFSARQFPNYSSELNVNALLLGDSALYLCASSRTGGNYGYTFGSGTRLTVV.

This CDR3 is CASSSAQTGIGYEQYF. The CDR3 DNA reads as TGTGCCAGCAGTTCCGCTCAGACAGGGATCGGATACGAGCAGTACTTC. The chain employs TRBV6-6 and TRBJ2-7; 7 bases are a match to TRBD1. The V segment lost 4 bases and the J segment 4 bases; nucleotides outside the gene matches: 13. The germline V gene has CDR1 MNHNY and CDR2 SVGAGI (reference sequence). The CDR3 extends over 16 amino acids.

The V call is TRBV14, the J call TRBJ2-3; 7 bases agree with TRBD2. Germline CDR1 SGHDN, CDR2 FVKESK. J was trimmed by 0 bases and V by 4 bases; bases with no gene match: 4. This CDR3 is built from 15 residues. This chain's CDR3 is CASSLPGGSTDTQYF. Written as DNA, the CDR3 is TGTGCCAGCAGCCTCCCGGGAGGAAGCACAGATACGCAGTATTTT.

The chain employs TRBV28 and TRBJ2-1; possible D gene TRBD2, 6 bases. V was trimmed by 4 bases and J by 9 bases, leaving 22 bases between them. The CDR3 has 16 amino acids. Germline V gene lookup returns CDR1 MDHEN and CDR2 SYDVKM. CDR3 in DNA: TGTGCCAGCAGTTCGGGAATCAATCTAGCGTTGGTTGAGCAGTTCTTC. It codes for CASSSGINLALVEQFF.

This clone was found once. The chain has TRBV15 and TRBJ2-2; 7 bases align to TRBD1. The CDR3 is 13 residues long. Germline V gives CDR1 LNHNV, CDR2 YYDKDF (reference sequence). The trim removed 8 bases at V and 0 bases at J, leaving 0 bases unmatched. DNA for the CDR3: TGTGCCACCGGGACAGCGAACACCGGGGAGCTGTTTTTT. This codes for CATGTANTGELFF.

The V and J genes are TRBV2 and TRBJ2-1; D is unclear. The CDR3 is 14 amino acids. The germline V gene encodes CDR1 SNHLY and CDR2 FYNNEI. V was shortened by 7 bases and J by 6 bases, with 16 bases between the two germline ends. The CDR3 sequence: CASTRSKDSNEQFF. Here the CDR3 DNA reads TGTGCCAGCACTAGATCCAAGGATAGCAATGAGCAGTTCTTC.

About this clone itself: Other DNA sequences from this sample encode an identical CDR3 as well. This sequence joins TRBV7-8 and TRBJ2-1, with D hard to call. The germline V gene has CDR1 SGHVS and CDR2 FQNEAQ. The CDR3 is made up of 15 amino acids. Trimming removed 5 bases at V and 0 bases at J, with 11 bases between. The DNA for the CDR3 is TGTGCCAGCAGCCCGAGACTGAGCTCCTACAATGAGCAGTTCTTC. Its protein product is CASSPRLSSYNEQFF.

The chain recombines TRBV9 with TRBJ2-1, with TRBD2 matching over 11 bases. The CDR3 runs 15 residues. The junction had 7 bases not matched to a gene; V was cut back by 3 bases and J by 8 bases. CDR1 and CDR2 (germline): SGDLS, YYNGEE. The CDR3 spells CASSELAGVGHEQFF. CDR3 coding DNA: TGTGCCAGCAGCGAACTAGCGGGAGTGGGGCATGAGCAGTTCTTC.

This chain links TRBV5-1 with TRBJ1-4; unclear D gene. The germline gives CDR1 SGHRS, CDR2 YFSETQ. The V gene lost 1 base and the J gene lost 6 bases, with 10 bases spanning the gap. This CDR3 region has 14 residues. The CDR3 sequence is CASSLFPVDEKLFF. Here the CDR3 DNA reads TGCGCCAGCAGCTTGTTTCCGGTGGATGAAAAACTGTTTTTT.

CDR3 nucleotide sequence: TGCAGCGAAGCGGCTCCTGGGAGAGAGACCCAGTACTTC. Its protein product is CSEAAPGRETQYF. This chain connects TRBV29-1 to TRBJ2-5; tentative D call: TRBD2 (5 bases). Trimming cost V 7 bases and J 4 bases, with 16 bases left between them. CDR3 length equals 13 residues. CDR1 SQVTM and CDR2 ANQGSEA come from the germline V gene.

The chain uses TRBV28 and TRBJ1-2, with D tentatively TRBD1 (6 bases). Germline V gene lookup returns CDR1 MDHEN and CDR2 SYDVKM. CDR3 length: 16 amino acids. Trimming cost V 6 bases and J 1 base, with 18 bases left between them. CDR3 sequence: CASSTDGGSLNYGYTF. CDR3 bases: TGTGCCAGCAGCACGGATGGGGGCTCTCTTAACTATGGCTACACCTTC.

V is TRBV29-1 and J is TRBJ1-5, with D possibly matching TRBD1 (5 bases). V was shortened by 3 bases and J by 0 bases, with 21 bases between the two germline ends. The CDR3 loop spans 18 amino acids. Germline loops: CDR1 SQVTM, CDR2 ANQGSEA. The CDR3 region has the DNA TGCAGCGTTGATACGGGACTCCAAACGGGATATAGCAATCAGCCCCAGCATTTT. It translates to CSVDTGLQTGYSNQPQHF.

The rearrangement joins TRBV30 to TRBJ2-3, with 12 bases matching TRBD2. CDR3 size: 16 residues. V lost 2 bases to trimming and J lost 5 bases; unmatched junction nucleotides: 8. Germline CDR1 is GTSNPN and CDR2 is SVGIG (reference sequence). The CDR3 reads CAWSTSSGGVGDTQYF. The CDR3 coding sequence is TGTGCCTGGAGTACTTCTAGCGGGGGGGTTGGAGATACGCAGTATTTT.

This clone was found a few times. This chain uses TRBV5-1 with TRBJ1-2, with 8 bases identical to TRBD1. Unmatched junction bases numbered 4, after V lost 0 bases and J lost 3 bases. The CDR3 spans 15 residues. CDR1 is SGHRS, CDR2 YFSETQ, per germline. CDR3 DNA: TGCGCCAGCAGCTTGGTTACAGGGGGGGACTATGGCTACACCTTC. It translates to CASSLVTGGDYGYTF.

The V call is TRBV15, the J call TRBJ1-2; possible D gene TRBD1, 5 bases. CDR3 length: 13 residues. With 3 bases removed from V and 4 bases from J, the gap between germline ends came to 9 bases. Per germline, CDR1 LNHNV and CDR2 YYDKDF (reference sequence). The CDR3 region is CATSRDISYGYTF. CDR3 bases: TGTGCCACCAGCAGGGACATCTCCTATGGCTACACCTTC. Using reference TRBV15 and TRBJ1-2 for the parts outside the CDR3, the full variable domain is DAMVIQNPRYQVTQFGKPVTLSCSQTLNHNVMYWYQQKSSQAPKLLFHYYDKDFNNEADTPDNFQSRRPNTSFCFLDIRSPGLGDTAMYLCATSRDISYGYTFGSGTRLTVV.

The chain joins TRBV3-1 (or the pseudogene TRBV3-2) to TRBJ1-1; D is uncertain. Trimming took off 0 bases at V and 11 bases at J, with 13 bases between the two ends. This CDR3 is built from 13 residues. Germline CDR1 is LGHDT and CDR2 is YNNKEL (reference sequence). The CDR3 nucleotides are TGTGCCAGCAGCCAAGATCACGGGGTGACGGCTTTCTTT. Protein product: CASSQDHGVTAFF.

The chain couples TRBV20-1 to TRBJ2-1; TRBD2 agrees at 12 bases. The CDR3 contains 14 residues. J gave up 12 bases and V 3 bases, and 9 bases lay outside the gene matches. Germline CDR1 is DFQATT and CDR2 is SNEGSKA (reference sequence). In nucleotides, the CDR3 is TGCAGTGCTAGTCCGCTAGCGGGAGGGCCAGGGCAGTTCTTC. Translation: CSASPLAGGPGQFF.

This chain connects TRBV6-2 or TRBV6-3 to TRBJ2-3; the D gene is possibly TRBD1 (6 bases). Germline CDR1 is MNHEY and CDR2 is SVGEGT. With 2 bases removed from V and 1 base from J, the gap between germline ends came to 16 bases. This CDR3 is built from 17 residues. The CDR3 here is CASSYPATGQGTDTQYF. CDR3 DNA sequence: TGTGCCAGCAGTTACCCCGCGACAGGCCAAGGCACAGATACGCAGTATTTT.

The chain carries TRBV3-1 (or the pseudogene TRBV3-2) and TRBJ2-1; tentative D call: TRBD2 (6 bases). The CDR3 has 17 amino acids. Germline CDR1 reads LGHDT; CDR2 reads YNNKEL (reference sequence). Trimming took 0 bases from V and 5 from J, leaving 17 bases between them. The CDR3 here is CASSQEIGGIRDNEQFF. The DNA of the CDR3 is TGTGCCAGCAGCCAAGAAATTGGCGGGATCAGGGACAATGAGCAGTTCTTC.

The rearrangement uses TRBV4-1 and TRBJ2-7, with 8 bases fitting TRBD2. This CDR3 has 15 amino acids. Germline V gene sequence: CDR1 MGHRA, CDR2 YSYEKL. V trimming: 4 bases; J trimming: 0 bases; junction bases outside the gene matches: 5. CDR3 sequence (DNA): TGCGCCAGCAGCCGCGGGAGGATTAGCTCCTACGAGCAGTACTTC. It yields the protein CASSRGRISSYEQYF.

The rearrangement joins TRBV9 to TRBJ2-1, with TRBD2 matching 8 bases. The trim removed 10 bases at V and 2 bases at J, leaving 8 bases unmatched. Per the germline V gene, CDR1 is SGDLS and CDR2 is YYNGEE. The CDR3 is 14 residues long. CDR3 in DNA: TGTGCCCGCCGCTCGGGGGGGGCCTACAATGAGCAGTTCTTC. It yields the protein CARRSGGAYNEQFF.

The chain employs TRBV27 and TRBJ1-1, with TRBD1 identical over 8 bases. CDR1 MNHEY and CDR2 SMNVEV come from the germline V gene (reference sequence). The CDR3 runs 15 residues. Trimming took 5 bases from V and 8 from J; bases not matched to a gene: 13. Here the CDR3 reads CASSEGQGRNREAFF. The DNA for the CDR3 is TGTGCCAGCAGTGAAGGACAGGGAAGGAACAGGGAAGCTTTCTTT.